These 16 T cell receptor beta chains were sequenced from one sample in a study of tumor and adjacent non-tumor tissue in lung cancer. The template was RNA from unsorted bulk tissue. TCRbeta libraries were built with three rounds of nested PCR, modified from ARM-PCR. A single record per CDR3 protein comes from TCRdb applying MiXCR to the multiplex PCR reads. The table shows approximately 150,000 distinct CDR3 sequences, with around 61% occurring only once. Source material: lung tumor tissue. Receptors were obtained from a man in his 60s with small cell lung cancer.

A few counts support this clonotype. The chain is built from TRBV20-1 and TRBJ2-5; D is uncertain. The CDR3 totals 11 residues. CDR1 DFQATT and CDR2 SNEGSKA come from the germline V gene (reference sequence). V lost 1 base to trimming and J lost 5 bases, with 5 bases between them. The CDR3, as DNA: TGCAGTGCTAGAGCCCGTGAGACCCAGTACTTC. This codes for CSARARETQYF.

Of note for this clonotype: Its ends do not fully match the called genes, so a read error is possible. This sequence joins TRBV5-6 and TRBJ2-7; a possible D gene is TRBD2 (5 bases). The CDR3 totals 14 residues. CDR1 and CDR2 from the germline V gene are SGHDT and YYEEEE. CDR3 region: CASSLKEASYEQSF. In nucleotides, the CDR3 is TGTGCCAGCAGCTTGAAGGAGGCTTCCTACGAGCAGTCCTTC.

In nucleotides, the CDR3 is TGCACTGCCATAGGAGTTAGCGGGAGCACAGATACGCAGTATTTT. It translates to CTAIGVSGSTDTQYF. The rearrangement uses TRBV20-1 and TRBJ2-3, with 7 positions matching TRBD2. CDR1 is DFQATT, CDR2 SNEGSKA, per germline (reference sequence). CDR3 length equals 15 residues.

This rearrangement joins TRBV13 to TRBJ2-1, with 9 bases matching TRBD2. From germline, CDR1 is PRHDT and CDR2 FYEKMQ (reference sequence). V was clipped by 5 bases and J by 8 bases; unmatched bases: 10. This CDR3 is 15 amino acids long. CDR3 nucleotide sequence: TGTGCCAGCAGCACCCCACGCGGGAGGGTCGATGAGCAGTTCTTC. Translating gives CASSTPRGRVDEQFF.

The chain recombines TRBV12-3 or TRBV12-4 with TRBJ2-3; 8 nucleotides align to TRBD1. This CDR3 has 15 residues. With V trimmed by 6 bases and J by 4 bases, 9 bases remained unmatched. The CDR3 DNA is TGTGCCAGCAGAACTGGACAGGGCGTAGCAGATACGCAGTATTTT. This sequence encodes CASRTGQGVADTQYF.

This clonotype was counted ten times or more. Written as DNA, the CDR3 is TGCGCCAGCAGCGGGGGACTAGCGGGGGCCGGGGTAGAGACCCAGTACTTC. It encodes CASSGGLAGAGVETQYF. The V and J genes are TRBV5-1 and TRBJ2-5, with 14 bases identical to TRBD2. Losses at the gene ends were 4 bases for V and 4 bases for J; bases not matched to a gene: 9. CDR3 length equals 17 residues. Per the germline V gene, CDR1 is SGHRS and CDR2 is YFSETQ.

For this clonotype: An end of the junction differs from the germline gene, which may be a read error. The V call is TRBV4-1, the J call TRBJ2-1; 9 bases match TRBD2. Germline values: CDR1 MGHRA, CDR2 YSYEKL. The CDR3 covers 15 residues. In DNA, the CDR3 is TGCGCCTGCAGAGTTAGCGGGAGTGGGGGTAATGAGCAGTTCTTC. Amino acid sequence: CACRVSGSGGNEQFF.

This clonotype was seen just once. It may be a read error: a sequence one base away is much more abundant. The chain joins TRBV10-2 to TRBJ1-2; TRBD1 matches 7 bases. The CDR3 is made up of 15 amino acids. The germline CDR1 and CDR2 sequences are WSHSY and SAAADI. The ends lost 3 bases at V and 5 bases at J; junction bases unmatched: 9. The CDR3 region is CASSDESRGVYGYTF. CDR3 sequence (DNA): TGCGCCAGCAGTGACGAGAGCAGGGGGGTTTATGGCTACACCTTC.

Note on this clonotype: At one boundary the junction diverges from the germline segment, which might be a read error. The V call is TRBV7-2, the J call TRBJ1-1; TRBD1 aligns across 7 bases. The CDR3 runs to 16 residues. CDR1 is SGHTA and CDR2 is FQGNSA in the germline V gene. CDR3 DNA: TGTTCCAGCAGTTGGCGGGACAGCAACATGAACACTGAAGCTTTCTTT. Encoded protein: CSSSWRDSNMNTEAFF.

The chain joins TRBV20-1 to TRBJ2-1; 10 positions agree with TRBD2. The CDR3 covers 15 residues. V gave up 5 bases and J gave up 7 bases; unmatched junction bases: 11. The germline gives CDR1 DFQATT, CDR2 SNEGSKA (reference sequence). The CDR3 protein is CSARSTSGAWNEQFF. In DNA, the CDR3 is TGCAGTGCTCGTAGTACTAGCGGGGCGTGGAATGAGCAGTTCTTC.

The CDR3 here is CSVRDRGSGANVLTF. CDR3 DNA sequence: TGCAGCGTCCGGGACAGGGGCTCTGGGGCCAACGTCCTGACTTTC. The J gene is TRBJ2-6, the V gene TRBV29-1; 10 bases line up with TRBD1. The V and J ends lost 6 bases and 0 bases, in that order; junction bases with no gene match: 2. CDR3 length: 15 residues. Germline loops: CDR1 SQVTM, CDR2 ANQGSEA.

The V and J genes are TRBV20-1 and TRBJ2-7; possibly TRBD1 or TRBD2 for D (5 bases each). CDR1 is DFQATT and CDR2 is SNEGSKA in the germline V gene (reference sequence). The CDR3 totals 14 residues. V was shortened by 4 bases and J by 13 bases, with 26 bases between the two germline ends. In nucleotides, the CDR3 is TGCAGTGCTAAGGGACCCGGAAGCTCCTACGGGCAATACGTC. It codes for CSAKGPGSSYGQYV.

This clonotype showed up many times. The chain employs TRBV7-9 and TRBJ2-1; D gene uncertain. The CDR3 is 15 amino acids. The V end lost 3 bases, the J end lost 0 bases, and 9 bases lay between the germline ends. Germline CDR1 reads SEHNR; CDR2 reads FQNEAQ (reference sequence). The CDR3 coding sequence is TGTGCCAGCAGCTTGGGTGGTGGCTCCTACAATGAGCAGTTCTTC. It specifies CASSLGGGSYNEQFF.

The chain combines TRBV6-6 with TRBJ2-5, with 13 bases lining up with TRBD2. The ends lost 6 bases at V and 1 base at J; junction bases unmatched: 2. The germline V gene encodes CDR1 MNHNY and CDR2 SVGAGI (reference sequence). The CDR3 runs to 15 residues. In DNA, the CDR3 is TGTGCCAGCAGCAGGACTAGCGGGGGCCAAGAGACCCAGTACTTC. This codes for CASSRTSGGQETQYF.

This clonotype was observed a single time. The V and J genes are TRBV12-5 and TRBJ2-3; 12 nucleotides align to TRBD2. CDR1 and CDR2 (germline): LGHNT, FRNRAP. This CDR3 spans 15 amino acids. Losses at the gene ends were 7 bases for V and 4 bases for J; bases not matched to a gene: 6. The CDR3 DNA reads TGTGCTAGTGCCCGGACTAGCGGGACTTCAGATACGCAGTATTTT. Translation gives CASARTSGTSDTQYF.

A remark on this clonotype: Relative to the germline gene, one junction end is altered; a read error may explain this. The genes are TRBV11-2 and TRBJ2-1; no firm D call. The CDR3 length is 16 residues. Germline-derived CDR1 and CDR2 are SGHAT and FQNNGV. As DNA, the CDR3 is TGTGTCAGCAGCTTTAGAGCGTACAGCTCCTACAATGAGCAGTTCTTC. Translated, it gives CVSSFRAYSSYNEQFF. The full variable domain, rest sourced from reference TRBV11-2 and TRBJ2-1, is EAGVAQSPRYKIIEKRQSVAFWCNPISGHATLYWYQQILGQGPKLLIQFQNNGVVDDSQLPKDRFSAERLKGVDSTLKIQPAKLEDSAVYLCVSSFRAYSSYNEQFFGPGTRLTVL.